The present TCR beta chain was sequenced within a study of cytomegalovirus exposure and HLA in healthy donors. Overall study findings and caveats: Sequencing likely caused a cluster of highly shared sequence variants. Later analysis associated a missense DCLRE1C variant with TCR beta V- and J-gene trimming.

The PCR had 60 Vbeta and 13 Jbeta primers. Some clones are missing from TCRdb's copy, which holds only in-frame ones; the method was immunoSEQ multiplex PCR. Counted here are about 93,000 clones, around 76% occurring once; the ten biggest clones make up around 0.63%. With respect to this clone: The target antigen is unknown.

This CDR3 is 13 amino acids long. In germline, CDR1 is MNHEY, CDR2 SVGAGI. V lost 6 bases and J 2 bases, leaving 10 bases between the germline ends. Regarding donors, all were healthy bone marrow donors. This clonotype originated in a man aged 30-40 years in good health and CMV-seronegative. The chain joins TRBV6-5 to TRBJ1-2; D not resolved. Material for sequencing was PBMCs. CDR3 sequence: CASSQDKNYGYTF. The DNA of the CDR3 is TGTGCCAGCAGCCAAGACAAGAACTATGGCTACACCTTC.